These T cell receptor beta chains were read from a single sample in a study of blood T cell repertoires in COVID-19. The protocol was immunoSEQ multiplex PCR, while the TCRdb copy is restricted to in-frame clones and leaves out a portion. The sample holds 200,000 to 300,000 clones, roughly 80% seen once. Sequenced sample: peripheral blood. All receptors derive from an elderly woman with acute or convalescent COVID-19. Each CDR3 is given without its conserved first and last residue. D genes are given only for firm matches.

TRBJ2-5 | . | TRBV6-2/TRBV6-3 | ASSYSMGEVGMETQY
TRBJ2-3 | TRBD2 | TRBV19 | ASSIDLAGGRSTDTQY
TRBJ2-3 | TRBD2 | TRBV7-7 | ASSPSGGTDTQY
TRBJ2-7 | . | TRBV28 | ASSSQRGGGPYEQY
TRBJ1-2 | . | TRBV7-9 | ASSVDGYYGYT
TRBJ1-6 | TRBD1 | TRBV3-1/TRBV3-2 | ASSQHYRQGGGSPLH
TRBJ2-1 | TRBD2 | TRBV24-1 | ATSDSRDRILTSGSLSEQF
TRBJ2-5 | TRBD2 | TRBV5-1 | ASRSSGAQETQY
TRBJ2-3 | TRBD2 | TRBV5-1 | ASSGTSGGLTDTQY
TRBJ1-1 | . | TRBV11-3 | ASSLGTNSLEAF
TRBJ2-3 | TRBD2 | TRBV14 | ASSQDLAGTDTQY
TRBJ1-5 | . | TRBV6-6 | ASTNGEAYSNQPQH
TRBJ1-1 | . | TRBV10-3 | AISEARERDTEAF
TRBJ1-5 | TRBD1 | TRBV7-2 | ASSRQGMDNQPQH
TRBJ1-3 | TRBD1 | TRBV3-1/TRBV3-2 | ASSQDAGTARNTIY
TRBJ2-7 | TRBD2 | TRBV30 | AWSVLAGGGSYEQY
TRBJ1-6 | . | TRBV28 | ASTAGGGAYNSPLH
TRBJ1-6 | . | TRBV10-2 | ASSFAGNNSPLH
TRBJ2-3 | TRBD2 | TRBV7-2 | ASGTGTSGGATDTQY
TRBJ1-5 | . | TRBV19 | ASSDMGNQPQH
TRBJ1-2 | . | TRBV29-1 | SVVMGGQGGYT
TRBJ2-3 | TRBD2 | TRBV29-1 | SVKLAGGNTDTQY
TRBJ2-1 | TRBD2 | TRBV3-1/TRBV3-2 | ASSQGGRYTNEQF
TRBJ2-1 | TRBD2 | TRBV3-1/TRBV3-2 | ASGGGYNEQF
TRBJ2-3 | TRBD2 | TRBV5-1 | ASSLGAGASTDTQY
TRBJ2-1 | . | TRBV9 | ASSVEGYEQF
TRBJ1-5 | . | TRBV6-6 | ASSPQGLTQH
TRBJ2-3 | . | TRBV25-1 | ASSEPFSQGDTQY
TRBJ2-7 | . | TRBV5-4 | ASSFQAGVNEQY
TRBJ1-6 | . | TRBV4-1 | ASSQVPTTGYSPLH
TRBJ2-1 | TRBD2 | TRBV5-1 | ASSFSSGHYNEQF
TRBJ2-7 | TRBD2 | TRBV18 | ASSPLAGSYEQY
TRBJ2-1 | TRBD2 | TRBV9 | ASSVGGSGLYNEQF
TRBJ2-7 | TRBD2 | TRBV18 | ASSPTDGGGSYEQY
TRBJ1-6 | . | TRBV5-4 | ATQRGRSYNSPLH
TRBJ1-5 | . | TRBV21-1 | ASLHRGRKGSNQPQH
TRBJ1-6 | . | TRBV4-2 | ASSQGQGNSPLH
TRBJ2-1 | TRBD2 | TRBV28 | ASRRHTGTSYNEQF